The rows below give T cell receptor beta chains drawn from one sample of a study of cytomegalovirus exposure and HLA in healthy donors. Sequencing used immunoSEQ multiplex PCR; TCRdb keeps in-frame clones, though not all of them. Found here are some 160,000 clones, 76% of them singletons; the top ten hold 1.5% to 2%. The sequencing sample was made of PBMCs. These receptors all stem from a woman aged 40 to 50 in good health and CMV-seronegative. Each CDR3 is given with its conserved first and last residue. Fields, in order: D gene, V gene, clone size, J gene, CDR3 DNA, CDR3 protein. The D gene is left open where the match is weak. Expanded clones get a size class; other rows say once, few or many, or leave the size out.

>TRBD1|TRBV19|.|TRBJ1-5
TGTGCCAGTAGAGGGTTGGCAGGGGGTCAGCCCCAGCATTTT
CASRGLAGGQPQHF
>TRBD2|TRBV27|.|TRBJ2-7
TGTGCCAGCAGTTTGGGACTAGCGGGGGGGCGTGTTTACGAGCAGTACTTC
CASSLGLAGGRVYEQYF
>TRBD1|TRBV28|once|TRBJ1-4
TGTGCCAGCAGTCCAACGGGACAGGTTAATGAAAAACTGTTTTTT
CASSPTGQVNEKLFF
>TRBD1|TRBV2|.|TRBJ1-6
TGTGCCAGCATGGGACAGGGGGTTGTTGTATATAATTCACCCCTCCACTTT
CASMGQGVVVYNSPLHF
>.|TRBV27|once|TRBJ1-2
TGTGCCACCACAGCGATGACAGGTCGGGATGGCTACACCTTC
CATTAMTGRDGYTF
>.|TRBV5-1|.|TRBJ2-7
TGCGCCAGCAGCTTACAGCACGTCTACTACGAGCAGTACTTC
CASSLQHVYYEQYF
>.|TRBV18|once|TRBJ2-7
TGTGCCAGCTCATCGGGGGATGGTACCTACGAGCAGTACTTC
CASSSGDGTYEQYF
>.|TRBV28|.|TRBJ2-1
TGTGCCAGCAGCCCCTTCGTTGTTAGGAGATCCTACAATGAGCAGTTCTTC
CASSPFVVRRSYNEQFF
>.|TRBV7-9|once|TRBJ1-1
TGTGCCAGCAGCCTCCTTGACATTGCGAACACTGAAGCTTTCTTT
CASSLLDIANTEAFF
>TRBD2|TRBV19|once|TRBJ2-3
TGTGCCAGTAGTATGCGAGGACTAGCGGGGGGGCCAAAAGATACGCAGTATTTT
CASSMRGLAGGPKDTQYF
>.|TRBV30|.|TRBJ1-5
TGTGCCTGGGAACAGGGCCTCAATCAGCCCCAGCATTTT
CAWEQGLNQPQHF
>TRBD1|TRBV2|.|TRBJ1-1
TGTGCCAGCAGTGCGGACAGGGGGCAAGCTGAAGCTTTCTTT
CASSADRGQAEAFF
>.|TRBV10-1|.|TRBJ1-1
TGCGCCAACGAAATCGGGAAGCTCTCGAACACTGAAGCTTTCTTT
CANEIGKLSNTEAFF
>.|TRBV19|.|TRBJ1-6
TGTGCCAGTAGTATGTTCCAGGGAGGGTGGTCACCCCTCCACTTT
CASSMFQGGWSPLHF
>TRBD2|TRBV6-4|.|TRBJ2-1
TGTGCCAGCAGTGACTCTACAGCGGGAGTAGATGAGCAGTTCTTC
CASSDSTAGVDEQFF
>TRBD1|TRBV2|.|TRBJ2-2
TGTGCCAGCTATCCACCGGGACAGAGGAACACCGGGGAGCTGTTTTTT
CASYPPGQRNTGELFF
>TRBD2|TRBV5-1|.|TRBJ2-1
TGCGCCAGCAGCAGGGAGGGGACCTACAATGAGCAGTTCTTC
CASSREGTYNEQFF
>.|TRBV19|.|TRBJ2-6
TGTGCCAGTTCCCTCCGGGCTGGGGCCAACGTCCTGACTTTC
CASSLRAGANVLTF
>TRBD1|TRBV7-9|.|TRBJ1-1
TGTGCCAGCAGGTCAGACAGGGTGAACACTGAAGCTTTCTTT
CASRSDRVNTEAFF
>.|TRBV12-5|.|TRBJ2-7
TGTGCTAGTGGTTTGGTACTCGGGCTTCGGCAGGGTGATAACGAGCAGTACTTC
CASGLVLGLRQGDNEQYF
>.|TRBV7-9|.|TRBJ2-3
TGTACCAGCTTTTCTAACACAGATACGCAGTATTTT
CTSFSNTDTQYF
>TRBD1|TRBV18|few|TRBJ2-5
TGTGCCAGCTCACGCGACAGGGTAGAGACCCAGTACTTC
CASSRDRVETQYF
>.|TRBV2|.|TRBJ1-1
TGTGCCAGCAAGGAGACAGGGAACACTGAAGCTTTCTTT
CASKETGNTEAFF
>.|TRBV28|few|TRBJ1-5
TGTGCCAGCAGTTTAGCTGGCAGGCCAGAACAGCCCCAGCATTTT
CASSLAGRPEQPQHF
>.|TRBV28|.|TRBJ1-1
TGTGCCAGCAGTTTGATGAGGGCCCACACTGAAGCTTTCTTT
CASSLMRAHTEAFF
>.|TRBV19|.|TRBJ2-3
TGTGCCAGTGCCGCGGGGGCTGACACAGATACGCAGTATTTT
CASAAGADTDTQYF
>.|TRBV6-5|few|TRBJ1-5
TGTGCCAGCAGTCTCACGGGAAATCAGCCCCAGCATTTT
CASSLTGNQPQHF
>.|TRBV18|.|TRBJ1-1
TGTGCCAGCTCACCATCCCACGGGGAAGAAGCTTTCTTT
CASSPSHGEEAFF
>.|TRBV6-6|.|TRBJ2-7
TGTGCCAGCAGTTACTTTCCCACTCAATACGAGCAGTACTTC
CASSYFPTQYEQYF
>TRBD1|TRBV11-2|.|TRBJ2-4
TGCGCCAGCAGCTTAGGTTACAGGGGTACGATCCGGAACATTCAGTACTTC
CASSLGYRGTIRNIQYF
>.|TRBV6-1|.|TRBJ2-5
TGTGCCAGTAAATGGACTCTTGGGTCGGGGACCCAGTACTTC
CASKWTLGSGTQYF
>TRBD1|TRBV10-3|few|TRBJ1-5
TGTGCCATCAGGCTGGACAGGGATCAGCCCCAGCATTTT
CAIRLDRDQPQHF
>.|TRBV5-4|.|TRBJ1-2
TGTGCCAGCAGCTTGGTCAGGGGTGGTGGCTACACCTTC
CASSLVRGGGYTF
>.|TRBV21-1|.|TRBJ2-7
TGTGCCAGCAGCAACGGTACGACAGGTTATAGATACGAGCAGTACTTC
CASSNGTTGYRYEQYF